Each of the 19 T cell receptor beta chains below was sequenced from the same sample in a study of T cells in Graves' hyperthyroidism and ophthalmopathy. The CDR3 regions of TCR beta were amplified from RNA transcripts. Researchers ran a first-round RT-PCR on the TCR CDR3 using the HTBI primer set. TCRdb ran MiXCR on the multiplex PCR reads and lists one entry per CDR3 protein. Here the sample spans 270,000 or so distinct CDR3 sequences, less than 30% being singletons. Sequenced: blood. Receptor source: a man in his forties or fifties with Graves' hyperthyroidism that later progressed to Graves' ophthalmopathy.

This clonotype was seen repeatedly, ten times or more. This chain connects TRBV19 to TRBJ2-3; D may be TRBD1 (5 bases). Per the germline V gene, CDR1 is LNHDA and CDR2 is SQIVND (reference sequence). The CDR3 is 15 amino acids. With 4 bases removed from V and 0 bases from J, the gap between germline ends came to 11 bases. The CDR3 DNA is TGTGCCAGTAGTACGGCTAGGGGAAGCACAGATACGCAGTATTTT. Amino acids: CASSTARGSTDTQYF. Full variable domain (missing parts from reference TRBV19 and TRBJ2-3): DGGITQSPKYLFRKEGQNVTLSCEQNLNHDAMYWYRQDPGQGLRLIYYSQIVNDFQKGDIAEGYSVSREKKESFPLTVTSAQKNPTAFYLCASSTARGSTDTQYFGPGTRLTVL.

This clonotype was found many times. The J gene is TRBJ2-7, the V gene TRBV7-9; the match to TRBD1 covers 8 bases. From germline, CDR1 is SEHNR and CDR2 FQNEAQ (reference sequence). The V segment lost 5 bases and the J segment 4 bases; nucleotides outside the gene matches: 7. The CDR3 is 14 residues long. CDR3 DNA: TGTGCCAGCAGCAGCCGGGACAGGTTGTACGAGCAGTACTTC. Translated: CASSSRDRLYEQYF.

The chain has TRBV12-3 or TRBV12-4 and TRBJ2-7, with 11 bases lining up with TRBD2. The V gene end was trimmed by 6 bases and the J gene end by 0 bases; junction bases not matched to a gene: 4. The CDR3 covers 15 residues. The CDR3 loop reads CASRVLAGDSYEQYF. Written as DNA, the CDR3 is TGTGCCAGCAGGGTACTAGCGGGAGACTCCTACGAGCAGTACTTC.

This clonotype showed up many times. The CDR3 is CASSRGGAGPQYEQYF. For the CDR3, the DNA is TGTGCCAGCAGTCGAGGGGGAGCCGGACCTCAGTACGAGCAGTACTTC. The V and J genes are TRBV28 and TRBJ2-7; D possibly corresponds to TRBD1 (6 bases). Germline V gene lookup returns CDR1 MDHEN and CDR2 SYDVKM. There are 16 residues in the CDR3. V was cut by 5 bases and J by 4 bases, with 21 bases left in between. Filled out from reference TRBV28 and TRBJ2-7, the complete variable domain reads DVKVTQSSRYLVKRTGEKVFLECVQDMDHENMFWYRQDPGLGLRLIYFSYDVKMKEKGDIPEGYSVSREKKERFSLILESASTNQTSMYLCASSRGGAGPQYEQYFGPGTRLTVT.

This clonotype was detected many times. The rearrangement links TRBV6-2 or TRBV6-3 to TRBJ2-5, with D perhaps matching TRBD2 (5 bases). Germline V gene data show CDR1 as MNHEY and CDR2 as SVGEGT. This CDR3 has 16 residues. V was cut by 7 bases and J by 5 bases, with 23 bases left in between. CDR3 sequence: CASTHPWRRNGETQYF. The CDR3 DNA reads as TGTGCCAGCACTCATCCTTGGCGGAGGAACGGGGAGACCCAGTACTTC.

This clonotype was recorded at least ten times. This chain joins TRBV5-1 and TRBJ1-1, with 9 nucleotides matching TRBD1. Trimming took 3 bases from V and 2 from J; bases not matched to a gene: 2. Germline V gene lookup returns CDR1 SGHRS and CDR2 YFSETQ. The CDR3 covers 14 residues. The CDR3, as DNA: TGCGCCAGCAGCTCGACAGGGGGTAACACTGAAGCTTTCTTT. It yields the protein CASSSTGGNTEAFF.

This clonotype was recorded at least ten times. This chain links TRBV28 with TRBJ2-5; D perhaps matches TRBD1 (5 bases). The CDR3 totals 13 residues. The germline V gene has CDR1 MDHEN and CDR2 SYDVKM. V was trimmed by 6 bases and J by 1 base, leaving 9 bases between them. The CDR3, as DNA: TGTGCCAGCAGCTTCCAGGGCCAAGAGACCCAGTACTTC. Translation gives CASSFQGQETQYF.

This clonotype was picked up many times. The chain joins TRBV20-1 to TRBJ2-7; a possible D gene is TRBD1 (6 bases). This CDR3 contains 15 residues. CDR1 is DFQATT and CDR2 is SNEGSKA in the germline V gene (reference sequence). V lost 5 bases to trimming and J lost 6 bases, with 23 bases between them. The CDR3 is CSAPRSQQGFSEQYF. CDR3 nucleotides: TGCAGTGCTCCACGATCCCAACAGGGATTTTCCGAGCAGTACTTC.

This clonotype was recorded many times. This chain uses TRBV30 with TRBJ2-5, with D possibly called TRBD1 or TRBD2 (5 bases each). The CDR3 covers 14 residues. CDR1 and CDR2 (germline): GTSNPN, SVGIG (reference sequence). Trimming removed 4 bases from V and 4 bases from J, with 16 bases in between. For the CDR3, the DNA is TGTGCCTGGAAGGGGAGATCGACTTTAGAGACCCAGTACTTC. This translates into CAWKGRSTLETQYF.

This clonotype was found many times. This chain links TRBV20-1 with TRBJ2-7, with D possibly TRBD2 on 6 matching bases. Germline V gene data show CDR1 as DFQATT and CDR2 as SNEGSKA (reference sequence). The length of the CDR3 is 14 residues. The V gene lost 0 bases and the J gene lost 3 bases, with 12 bases spanning the gap. Here the CDR3 reads CSARDSGGIYEQYF. CDR3 DNA sequence: TGCAGTGCTAGAGATTCCGGGGGAATCTACGAGCAGTACTTC.

There are many counts of this clonotype. J is TRBJ2-7 and V is TRBV10-3; 11 nucleotides align to TRBD1. The CDR3 covers 13 residues. The junction had 9 bases not matched to a gene; V was cut back by 11 bases and J by 6 bases. The germline gives CDR1 ENHRY, CDR2 SYGVKD. The CDR3 nucleotides are TGTGCCGCGACCGGGACAGGGGGTACCGAGCAGTACTTC. Protein sequence: CAATGTGGTEQYF.

The table lists this clonotype with many counts. CDR3: CASSDSTGYTEAFF. For the CDR3, the DNA is TGCGCCAGCAGCGACTCGACAGGGTACACTGAAGCTTTCTTT. The chain has TRBV5-1 and TRBJ1-1; 7 positions match TRBD1. Germline trimming cut 4 bases from V and 3 bases from J; bases unmatched to any gene: 6. The CDR3 loop spans 14 amino acids. Germline assignment: CDR1 SGHRS and CDR2 YFSETQ.

This chain links TRBV6-5 with TRBJ2-5; no clear D gene. CDR3 length equals 15 residues. Trimming removed 4 bases at V and 5 bases at J, with 17 bases between. Germline-derived CDR1 and CDR2 are MNHEY and SVGAGI. As DNA, the CDR3 is TGTGCCAGCAGTTCGACCATGGCCGGCTGGGAGACCCAGTACTTC. This sequence encodes CASSSTMAGWETQYF.

This clonotype was detected many times. CDR3: CASSLGQPTEAFF. CDR3 nucleotide sequence: TGTGCCAGCAGCCTGGGGCAGCCCACTGAAGCTTTCTTT. The rearrangement uses TRBV7-3 and TRBJ1-1; possibly TRBD1 for D (5 bases). The germline V gene encodes CDR1 SGHTA and CDR2 FQGTGA. The CDR3 spans 13 residues. Trimming pared 5 bases from V and 4 bases from J, leaving 11 bases between.

This clonotype came up once. The rearrangement joins TRBV6-1 to TRBJ2-5; 11 nucleotides line up with TRBD1. Looked up from germline, CDR1 is MNHNS and CDR2 is SASEGT. This CDR3 has 16 residues. Trimming removed 5 bases from V and 5 bases from J; junction bases left unmatched: 10. The CDR3 DNA is TGTGCCAGCAGTCCTATACCCGGACAGGGGGCTGAGACCCAGTACTTC. This sequence encodes CASSPIPGQGAETQYF.

Points on this clonotype: The junction differs from germline at one of its ends, possibly a read error. The V gene is TRBV6-5, the J gene TRBJ1-1; D gene uncertain. The CDR3 has 14 residues. The germline CDR1 and CDR2 sequences are MNHEY and SVGAGI. The CDR3 coding sequence is TGTGCCAGCAGTTACGGTGAGGAGAACACTGAAGCTTCCTTT. This gives the protein CASSYGEENTEASF.

This clonotype was observed at least ten times. The chain joins TRBV7-9 to TRBJ2-5, with 8 bases that match TRBD1. CDR1 is SEHNR, CDR2 FQNEAQ, per germline (reference sequence). The CDR3 runs 14 residues. Trimming at V came to 5 bases and at J to 5 bases, leaving 7 bases not matched to a gene. The CDR3 DNA reads as TGTGCCAGCAGCGGACAGGGACTTAGGGAGACCCAGTACTTC. Translating it yields CASSGQGLRETQYF.

Many counts were recorded for this clonotype. This rearrangement joins TRBV5-1 to TRBJ2-2, with a weak D call TRBD2 (6 bases). V was cut by 5 bases and J by 6 bases, with 14 bases left in between. The CDR3 length is 14 residues. Germline CDR1 is SGHRS and CDR2 is YFSETQ. As DNA, the CDR3 is TGCGCCAGCAGATTTTCGTCTAGCGCCGGGGAGCTGTTTTTT. Its translation: CASRFSSSAGELFF.

Many counts were recorded for this clonotype. The chain links TRBV30 to TRBJ2-5; no definite D call. Germline CDR1 GTSNPN, CDR2 SVGIG (reference sequence). Deletions cut 2 bases from V and 5 bases from J, with 9 bases between. The CDR3 is made up of 12 amino acids. The CDR3 spells CAWSRLRETQYF. The CDR3 coding sequence is TGTGCCTGGAGTAGGTTGAGGGAGACCCAGTACTTC.